The present T cell receptor beta chain was sequenced within a study of blood T cell repertoires in COVID-19 (dated by TCRdb to the early 2020s). Context from the whole study: Samples from collaborators originated in the United States, Italy and Spain and spanned both the acute and convalescent phases of COVID-19. The prospective study material was composed of cDNA or gDNA derived from T cells, B-cell-depleted T cells, or PBMCs. Deeply sampled blood TCRbeta repertoires from subjects exposed to, actively infected with, or recovered from COVID-19 were included in the dataset. The repertoires were released in a freely available public database intended as a resource for research on the immune response to SARS-CoV-2. The samples were drawn from two sources: the first 160 participants of the ongoing ImmuneRACE study, and some 1,300 subjects contributed by 6 global collaborators. Sample metadata almost always included a de-identified subject ID, COVID-19 status, age in years and sex. Where HLA class I and class II types were available, the types were taken from metadata supplied by the sample provider, not from assay-based typing. Summary of the overall study and its limitations: The quantity of clinical and demographic metadata differed by source and by participant and was supplied without curation.

TCRbeta CDR3 regions were amplified from genomic DNA using the immunoSEQ Assay, a bias-controlled multiplex PCR. Processing in the source paper ran as follows. Within the assay, amplification of reference gene primers was used to estimate how many nucleated cells each sample contained. To quantify the absolute abundance of each unique TCRbeta CDR3 rearrangement, sequence reads were collapsed and filtered. For each sample, productive Simpson clonality was calculated as the square root of Simpson's diversity index across productive rearrangements. TCRdb obtained this table from immuneACCESS and retained in-frame rearrangements with V and J assigned. These tables miss some clones; where compared with another copy, unresolved V genes account for less than half of the shortfall, and the remainder is unexplained. That table is the source of V, J and clone size, and D and trimming were worked out from the DNA. The sample yields 200,000 to 300,000 clones; 80% to 90% were counted once. About 3.6% of the sample comes from the top ten.

On this clone itself: Its cognate antigen has yet to be identified. No base qualities exist here, and no much larger clone lies one base off it.

The germline V gene specifies SGHVS as CDR1 and FQNEAQ as CDR2. Including cysteine and phenylalanine, the CDR3 has 14 amino acids. Solely the CDR3 DNA is kept, with 42 bases framed from the first base. Deletion took 1 base off V and 7 bases off J, with a span of 14 bases between the germline ends. Participants in the prospective study were aged roughly 18 to 89 years, lived in 24 United States geographic areas, and enrolled through a virtual design. In the prospective study, cohorts were assigned on the basis of participant-reported clinical history obtained from a screening survey and a study questionnaire. Exposed participants had been in contact, within 2 weeks of entering the study, with a person who had a PCR-confirmed or clinician-diagnosed case of COVID-19. In the prospective study, mobile phlebotomists collected whole blood, serum and a nasopharyngeal or oropharyngeal swab from each participant. Additional blood draws and questionnaires over an approximately two-month period could optionally be provided by prospective study participants. Before DNA extraction, prospective study blood samples were shipped either frozen or at room temperature.

The sequence is built from TRBV7-8 and TRBJ2-7; the D region possibly corresponds to TRBD2 (6 bases align). The clonotype was recovered from a middle-aged woman who had been exposed to COVID-19. The sample consisted of PBMCs or T cells enriched from blood (not recorded which). The nucleotide sequence is TGTGCCAGCAGCTTAGTGGGGATCGCGGGAGAGCAGTACTTC. Its protein product is CASSLVGIAGEQYF.